This T cell receptor (beta chain) was observed in a study of blood T cell repertoires in COVID-19. At the level of the study: T cells, B-cell-depleted T cells, or PBMCs provided the cDNA or gDNA that served as material.

In the source study's methods: Amplification of reference gene primers was used by the study to estimate nucleated cell counts. Produced via immunoSEQ multiplex PCR; TCRdb's table is partial and in-frame only. V, J and clone size reflect that table, while D and trimming were determined from the DNA. The sample contains around 400,000 clones, about 89% of which appear only once. The study drew participants aged about 18 to 89 years from 20 to 30 US areas. Cohort assignment relied on participant-reported clinical history. The germline V gene has CDR1 PRHDT and CDR2 FYEKMQ (reference sequence). V was pared by 4 bases and J by 4 bases, with 8 bases of the junction left unmatched. CDR3 size: 17 residues.

Sequenced: PBMCs or T cells enriched from blood (not recorded which). This sequence joins TRBV13 and TRBJ2-5, with 14 bases aligning to TRBD2. The clonotype originates from a woman between 40 and 55 years old who had been exposed to COVID-19. Written as DNA, the CDR3 is TGTGCCAGCAGCTCCAGGGGACTAGCGGGGGACGGAGAGACCCAGTACTTC. It specifies CASSSRGLAGDGETQYF.